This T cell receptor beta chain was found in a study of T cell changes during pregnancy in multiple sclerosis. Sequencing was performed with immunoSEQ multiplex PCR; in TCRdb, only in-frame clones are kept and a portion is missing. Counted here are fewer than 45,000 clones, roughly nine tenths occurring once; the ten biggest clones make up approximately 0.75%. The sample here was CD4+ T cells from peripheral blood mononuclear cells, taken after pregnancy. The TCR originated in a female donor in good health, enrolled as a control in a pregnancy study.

CDR3 residues: CASSQDHGEKLFF. The CDR3 DNA sequence: TGTGCCAGCAGCCAAGATCACGGTGAAAAACTGTTTTTT. The rearrangement links TRBV4-2 to TRBJ1-4, with D unclear. V gave up 0 bases and J gave up 7 bases, with 6 bases separating them. The CDR3 has 13 amino acids. Per the germline V gene, CDR1 is LGHNA and CDR2 is YNFKEQ.